This paragraph covers one T cell receptor (beta chain) sequence. The authors' processing: Nucleated cell number was recorded as an estimate derived from reference gene primer amplification. Measured with immunoSEQ multiplex PCR; TCRdb has only the in-frame clones, and not every one. D and trimming were read from the DNA, whereas the V and J calls and clone size are those reported in that table. The repertoire holds about 280,000 clones, with around 90% as singletons. The CDR3 spans 17 residues. These data belong to a study of blood T cell repertoires in COVID-19. Turning to the study itself: Italy, Spain and the United States were the sources of the convalescent and acute COVID-19 samples.

Sequencing was carried out using peripheral blood. The genes are TRBV21-1 and TRBJ1-5; the DNA was not compared with TRBD1, the D call given in the table. TRBV21-1 is listed as a pseudogene. This receptor was obtained from a young man with active or convalescent COVID-19. CDR3 sequence (DNA): TGTGCCAGCAGCAAGTCCGGGACAGGGGGCGGCAATCAGCCCCAGCATTTT. Translation: CASSKSGTGGGNQPQHF.